The present T cell receptor beta chain was sequenced within a study of blood T cell repertoires in COVID-19. Overall study context: Acute and convalescent COVID-19 samples came from the United States, Italy and Spain. PBMCs, B-cell-depleted T cells, or T cells provided the cDNA or gDNA that made up the material.

V lost 2 bases and J lost 2; bases outside the gene matches: 5. Germline values: CDR1 LGHNA, CDR2 YNFKEQ. This CDR3 spans 16 amino acids. Methods used by the authors: Scientists estimated how many nucleated cells there were by amplifying reference gene primers. Here immunoSEQ multiplex PCR was the method, and the copy in TCRdb shows in-frame clones only, minus some. That table furnishes V, J and clone size, whereas the DNA furnished D and trimming. This sample has approximately 150,000 clones, with 87% found just once. The sequenced material came from peripheral blood. This sequence was found in a woman between 45 and 60 years old with acute or convalescent COVID-19. The chain is built from TRBV4-2 and TRBJ2-3, with 9 bases identical to TRBD2. DNA of the CDR3: TGTGCCAGCAGCCAAAGCGAGCGGGAGGTCACAGATACGCAGTATTTT. This translates into CASSQSEREVTDTQYF.